This TCR beta chain was captured in a study of shared clonotypes between healthy human individuals (TCRdb year 2020). Concerning the study at large: The cohort comprised a couple of women and three men aged 18 to 49 years. For each donor, CD4 naive and CD4 memory were each run on three plates, CD8 naive on two plates, and CD8 memory on one plate. To estimate repertoire size and how much clonotype sharing occurs between individuals, the study deeply sequenced the blood TCR repertoires of 4 to 6 healthy adults. To increase sequencing depth and limit assay-specific biases, TCR repertoire library preparation and sequencing were carried out by different laboratories using diverse techniques. Between about 0.8 and 9.5 billion PBMCs per donor were obtained by leukapheresis. Study-level results and caveats: Sampling was limited to blood, and TCR repertoires in tissue likely differ from TCR repertoires in blood. Pairwise subsampling indicated that sequencing depth was expected to affect the degree of clonotype sharing among donors. Larger estimated clonotype richness was generally found for naive subsets than for memory subsets. Compared with non-shared clonotypes, the clonotypes found in all four sorted-subset donors had higher generation probabilities. The genetic and exposure-history diversity represented was limited by the small number of donors. When several donors were compared, the shared fraction of clonotypes was about 5.2% for naive CD4, around 3.6% for naive CD8, 2.3% for memory CD4, and 0.4% for memory CD8. Even with the large sequencing depth, rarefaction of the sorted-subset datasets indicated that sequencing was incomplete.

Using the deep immunoSEQ assay, TCR CDR3 regions were amplified from genomic DNA by multiplex PCR. Extracted genomic DNA from each cell subset was distributed evenly across all wells of several immunoSEQ 96-well plates, and each plate was treated as a replicate. For sorted subsets, each replicate PCR was loaded with around 220 ng genomic DNA, equivalent to approximately 27,000 T cell genomes. Purified libraries were measured with a Qubit 3.0 fluorometer, size-checked on a Bioanalyzer 2100, and measured again with the KAPA Library Quantification kit. A separate single-read 150-cycle Illumina NextSeq 550 flow cell was used to sequence each immunoSEQ 96-well plate. On the study's bioinformatics: Because only junctional sequences without quality scores were contained in the immunoSEQ output, filtering matching that applied to full-length reads could not be performed. To assign V/J genes and CDR3, sequences were annotated against IMGT germline references using PyIR, a Python wrapper for IgBLAST v1.9. Reads were removed for weak V/J assignments (E-value above 1e-6), missing CDR3, stop codons, out-of-frame junctions, or ambiguous translated residues. V3J clonotypes were defined by identical inferred V gene, J gene, and CDR3 amino acid sequence. To compute the percentage overlap between repertoires, the number of shared unique clonotypes was divided by the size of the smaller repertoire. RTK rarefaction, the Chao1 estimator, and Recon v2.1 estimates of unobserved clonotypes were used to assess repertoire richness. Generation probabilities were computed with OLGA for all TCRbeta clonotypes obtained by the gDNA method from a handful of donors. As stored in TCRdb, this immuneACCESS dataset retains in-frame rearrangements with V and J assigned. A fraction of the clones does not appear; measured against another copy, unresolved V genes explain less than half of the discrepancy, and the remainder lacks a known reason. The DNA was the basis for D and trimming; V, J and clone size are from that table. A total of roughly 2.2 million clones appear in this sample, about 90% of them only once. The ten largest clones represent 0.37% of the sample.

Turning to this clone: What antigen it recognizes has not been identified. No much larger clone exists at a distance of one base, and base qualities are not known.

The germline V gene (reference sequence) supplies CDR1 SEHNR and CDR2 FQNEAQ. There are 12 amino acids in the CDR3, from cysteine to phenylalanine inclusive. Only the CDR3 region is kept as DNA, spanning 36 bases read in frame from base 1. V loses 4 bases, J loses 12 bases, and the germline ends lie 13 bases apart. Donors were healthy HIV-negative adults with no recently reported acute infections or vaccinations. Only Caucasian adults living in Nashville, Tennessee, USA were represented among the donors. CD4+ T cells were enriched by magnetic negative selection, after which naive cells were positively selected on CD45RA and the negative fraction was taken as the memory subset. After blood collection by leukapheresis, PBMCs were isolated using Ficoll-Histopaque density gradient centrifugation and then cryopreserved in the vapor phase of liquid nitrogen. Purity and quantity of every magnetically sorted T cell population were checked by analytical flow cytometry. Genomic DNA was isolated from each sorted fraction and quantified by UV absorbance on a Nanodrop 2000c.

The TCR was taken from a man aged 18-30 years in good health. Some clones in this sample may be carry-over from other donors' samples. The chain is encoded by TRBV7-9 joined to TRBJ2-1, with the D gene possibly TRBD1 or TRBD2, each one fitting 5 bases. Sample: naive CD4+ T cells from PBMCs. Interpreted using the paper, the cell subset or site label stands for: CD45RA+ positively selected. The nucleotide sequence reads TGTGCCAGCAGCTGGGGGTCGGGGTGGCAGTTCTTC. Its translation reads: CASSWGSGWQFF.